The present TCR beta chain was sequenced within a study of Tregs in tolerant kidney transplant recipients. The study's findings and limits: Findings come from small patient numbers and require larger validation. Donor-specific Treg expansion exceeded global Treg expansion in tolerant patients, suggesting antigen drive. No direct test of biological reproducibility was done here.

With 3 bases removed from V and 9 bases from J, the gap between germline ends came to 15 bases. The CDR3 spans 14 residues. Germline V gene data show CDR1 as MDHEN and CDR2 as SYDVKM. Comment on this clone: Its antigen is as yet unknown.

Profiling relied on immunoSEQ multiplex PCR, and the TCRdb table lists in-frame clones only, not all of them. The data hold about 110,000 clones, with nearly 90% observed a single time. This chain joins TRBV28 and TRBJ2-1, with D tentatively TRBD1 (6 bases). This TCR was sampled from a human donor who received a combined kidney and bone marrow transplant. The specimen was CD4+ T cells from blood, collected before the transplant. Written as DNA, the CDR3 is TGTGCCAGCAGTTTTGGGTCAGGGGTTAGTGAGCAGTTCTTC. It yields the protein CASSFGSGVSEQFF. The full variable domain, rest sourced from reference TRBV28 and TRBJ2-1, is DVKVTQSSRYLVKRTGEKVFLECVQDMDHENMFWYRQDPGLGLRLIYFSYDVKMKEKGDIPEGYSVSREKKERFSLILESASTNQTSMYLCASSFGSGVSEQFFGPGTRLTVL.